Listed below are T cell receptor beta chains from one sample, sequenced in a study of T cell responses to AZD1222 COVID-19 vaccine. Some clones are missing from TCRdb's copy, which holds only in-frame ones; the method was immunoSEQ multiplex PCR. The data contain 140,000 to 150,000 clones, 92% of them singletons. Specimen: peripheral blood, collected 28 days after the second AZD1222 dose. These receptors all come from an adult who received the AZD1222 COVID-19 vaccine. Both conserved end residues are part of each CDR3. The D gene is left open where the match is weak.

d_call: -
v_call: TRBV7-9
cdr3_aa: CASSPSWSSYEQYF

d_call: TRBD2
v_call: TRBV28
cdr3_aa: CASSSSSAGDPYEQYF

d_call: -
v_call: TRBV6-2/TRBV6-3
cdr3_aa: CASSYRLSTSYEQYF

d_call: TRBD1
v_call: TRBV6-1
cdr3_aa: CASSETGAYGYTF

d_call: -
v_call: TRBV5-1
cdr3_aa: CASSRGQPSYEQYF

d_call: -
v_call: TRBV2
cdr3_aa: CASTRGNRAGLLAYEQYF

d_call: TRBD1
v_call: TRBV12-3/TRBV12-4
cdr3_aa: CASSFDRVTEAFF

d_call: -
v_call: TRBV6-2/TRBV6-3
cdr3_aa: CASSYSLEGEIAQHF

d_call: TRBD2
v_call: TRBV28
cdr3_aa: CASSPQRELKTQYF

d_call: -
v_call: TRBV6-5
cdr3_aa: CASSPDRKSNQPQHF

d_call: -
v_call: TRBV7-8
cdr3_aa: CASSLGSLAEKLFF

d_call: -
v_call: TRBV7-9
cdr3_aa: CASSLGTEAFF

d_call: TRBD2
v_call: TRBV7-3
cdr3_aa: CASSPTSGAMTGELFF

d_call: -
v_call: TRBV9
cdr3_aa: CASSVATRTVNTGELFF

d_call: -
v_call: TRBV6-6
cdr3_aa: CASSPDSWDYNEQFF

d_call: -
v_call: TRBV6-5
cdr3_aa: CASNDPRIAAEAFF

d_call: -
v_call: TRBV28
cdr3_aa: CASSLQIGKQYF

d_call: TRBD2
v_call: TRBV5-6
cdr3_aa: CASSFRSAGGLNEQFF

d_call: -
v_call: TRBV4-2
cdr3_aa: CASSQAPNTEAFF

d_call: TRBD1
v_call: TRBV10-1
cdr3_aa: CASSQQGANEKLFF

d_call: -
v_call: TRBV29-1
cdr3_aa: CSVAGQMNQPQHF

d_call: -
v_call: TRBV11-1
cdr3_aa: CASSLVNEQFF

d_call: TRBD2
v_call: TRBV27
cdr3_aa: CASGSGTSDHNEQFF

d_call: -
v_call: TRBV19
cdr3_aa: CASSASWGEHQPQHF

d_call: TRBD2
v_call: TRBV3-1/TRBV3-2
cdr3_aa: CASSQDLLAGDRETQYF

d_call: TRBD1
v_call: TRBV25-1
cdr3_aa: CASSEPEVGGQGPGEAFF

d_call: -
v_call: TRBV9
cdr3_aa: CASSAGQETEAFF

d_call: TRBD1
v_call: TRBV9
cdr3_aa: CASSTRQGETQYF

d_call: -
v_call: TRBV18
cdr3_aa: CASSLRLDSKDEQFF

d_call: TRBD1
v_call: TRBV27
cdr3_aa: CASSPGQGSVEAFF

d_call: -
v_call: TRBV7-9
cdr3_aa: CASSLAPELYTF

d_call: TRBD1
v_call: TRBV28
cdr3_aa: CASYQGADNEQFF

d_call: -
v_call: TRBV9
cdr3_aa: CASSVDTGELFF

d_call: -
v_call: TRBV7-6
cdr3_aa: CASSIRVLETQYF

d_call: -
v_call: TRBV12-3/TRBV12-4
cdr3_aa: CASNQGGTEAFF

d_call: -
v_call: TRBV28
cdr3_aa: CASSPTSEQYF

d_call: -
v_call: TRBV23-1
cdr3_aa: CASSPRGATNEKLFF

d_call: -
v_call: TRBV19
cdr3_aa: CASKRSGKPQHF

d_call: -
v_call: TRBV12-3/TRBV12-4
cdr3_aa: CASSLWGNYGYTF

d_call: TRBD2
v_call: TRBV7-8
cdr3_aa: CASSLSLTSGVQETQYF

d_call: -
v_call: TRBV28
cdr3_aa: CASSVASGGRGTEAFF

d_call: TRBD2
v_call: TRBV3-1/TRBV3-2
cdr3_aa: CASSRLAVYQETQYF

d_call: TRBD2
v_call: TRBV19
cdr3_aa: CASSILAGVVNTDTQYF

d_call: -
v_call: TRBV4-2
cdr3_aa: CASSPKVGQGNQPQHF

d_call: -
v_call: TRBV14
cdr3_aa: CASSPLGGVGEQYF

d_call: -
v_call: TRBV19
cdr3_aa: CASSRFPSLVSENIQYF

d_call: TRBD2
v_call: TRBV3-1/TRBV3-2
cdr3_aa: CASSQGKLAEESDEQFF

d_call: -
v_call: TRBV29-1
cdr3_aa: CSVEVWDVYNEQFF